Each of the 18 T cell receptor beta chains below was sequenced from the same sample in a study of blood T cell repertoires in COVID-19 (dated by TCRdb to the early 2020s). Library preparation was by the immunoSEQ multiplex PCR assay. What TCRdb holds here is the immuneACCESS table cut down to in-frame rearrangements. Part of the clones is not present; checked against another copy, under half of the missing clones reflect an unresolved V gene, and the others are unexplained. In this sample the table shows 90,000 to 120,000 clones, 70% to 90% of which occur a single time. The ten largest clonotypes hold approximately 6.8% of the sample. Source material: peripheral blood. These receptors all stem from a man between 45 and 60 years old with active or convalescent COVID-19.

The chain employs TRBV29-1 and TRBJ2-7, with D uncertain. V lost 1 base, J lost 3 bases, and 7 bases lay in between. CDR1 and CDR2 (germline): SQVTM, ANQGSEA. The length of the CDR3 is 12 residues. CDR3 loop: CSVEGPGYEQYF. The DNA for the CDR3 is TGCAGCGTTGAAGGTCCAGGCTACGAGCAGTACTTC.

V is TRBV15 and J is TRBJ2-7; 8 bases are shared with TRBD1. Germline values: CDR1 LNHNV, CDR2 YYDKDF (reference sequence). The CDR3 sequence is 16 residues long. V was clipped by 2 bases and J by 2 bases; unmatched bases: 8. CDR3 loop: CATSRSRTGPTYEQYF. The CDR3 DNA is TGTGCCACCAGCAGATCGAGGACAGGGCCGACCTACGAGCAGTACTTC.

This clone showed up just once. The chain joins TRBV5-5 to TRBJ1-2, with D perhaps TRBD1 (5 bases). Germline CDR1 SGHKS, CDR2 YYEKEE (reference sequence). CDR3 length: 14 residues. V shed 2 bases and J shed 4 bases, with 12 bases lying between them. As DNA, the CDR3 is TGTGCCAGCAGCTTAACGGGCAGGGCCTATGGCTACACCTTC. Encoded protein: CASSLTGRAYGYTF.

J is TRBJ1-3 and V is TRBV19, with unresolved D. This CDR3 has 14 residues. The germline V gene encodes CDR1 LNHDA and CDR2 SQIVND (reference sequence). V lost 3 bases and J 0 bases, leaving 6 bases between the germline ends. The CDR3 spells CASSIASSGNTIYF. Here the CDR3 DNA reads TGTGCCAGTAGTATCGCGAGCTCTGGAAACACCATATATTTT.

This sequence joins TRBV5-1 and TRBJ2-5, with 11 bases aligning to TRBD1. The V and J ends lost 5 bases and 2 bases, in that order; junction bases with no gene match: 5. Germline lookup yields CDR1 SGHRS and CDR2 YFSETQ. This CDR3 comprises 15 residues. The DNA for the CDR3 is TGCGCCAGCAGTGGACAGGGGGCGATACAAGAGACCCAGTACTTC. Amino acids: CASSGQGAIQETQYF.

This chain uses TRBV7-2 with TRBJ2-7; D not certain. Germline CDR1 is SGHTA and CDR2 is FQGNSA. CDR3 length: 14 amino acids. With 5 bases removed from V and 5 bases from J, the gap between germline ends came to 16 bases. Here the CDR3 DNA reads TGTGCCAGCAGCCGTCCGGCGGCGAAGAACGAGCAGTACTTC. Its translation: CASSRPAAKNEQYF.

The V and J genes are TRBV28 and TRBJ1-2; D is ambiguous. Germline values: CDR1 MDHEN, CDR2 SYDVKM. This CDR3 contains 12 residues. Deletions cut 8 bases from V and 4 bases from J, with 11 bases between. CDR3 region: CASEDTTYGYTF. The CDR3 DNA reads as TGTGCCAGCGAAGACACCACCTATGGCTACACCTTC.

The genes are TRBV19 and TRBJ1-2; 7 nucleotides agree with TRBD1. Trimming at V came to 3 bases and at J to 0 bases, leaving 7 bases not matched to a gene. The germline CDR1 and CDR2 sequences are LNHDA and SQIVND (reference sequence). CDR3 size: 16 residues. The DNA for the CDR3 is TGTGCCAGTAGTATGTCAGGGACAGACTCTAACTATGGCTACACCTTC. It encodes CASSMSGTDSNYGYTF.

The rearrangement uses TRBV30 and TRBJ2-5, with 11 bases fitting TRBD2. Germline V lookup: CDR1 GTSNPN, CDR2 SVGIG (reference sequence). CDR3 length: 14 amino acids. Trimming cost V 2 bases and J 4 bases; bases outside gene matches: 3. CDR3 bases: TGTGCCTGGAGTCCCGGACTAGCGGGAGAGACCCAGTACTTC. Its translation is CAWSPGLAGETQYF.

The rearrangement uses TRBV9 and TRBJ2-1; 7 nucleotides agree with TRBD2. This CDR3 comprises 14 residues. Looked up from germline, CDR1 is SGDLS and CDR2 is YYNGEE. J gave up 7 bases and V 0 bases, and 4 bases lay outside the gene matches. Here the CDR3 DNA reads TGTGCCAGCAGCGTAGGTGGGGGACTAAATGAGCAGTTCTTC. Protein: CASSVGGGLNEQFF.

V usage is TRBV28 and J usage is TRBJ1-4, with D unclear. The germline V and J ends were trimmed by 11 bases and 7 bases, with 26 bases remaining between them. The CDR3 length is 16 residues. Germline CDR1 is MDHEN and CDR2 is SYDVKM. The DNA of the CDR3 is TGTGCCTCCTGCGGCGGATTCTTTGACTTTAGTGAAAAACTGTTTTTT. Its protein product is CASCGGFFDFSEKLFF.

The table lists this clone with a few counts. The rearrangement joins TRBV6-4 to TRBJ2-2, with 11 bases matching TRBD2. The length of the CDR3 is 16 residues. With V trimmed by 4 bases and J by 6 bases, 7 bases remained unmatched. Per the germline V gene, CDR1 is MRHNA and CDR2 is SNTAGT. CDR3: CASSADSGRAAGELFF. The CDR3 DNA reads TGTGCCAGCAGTGCCGATAGCGGGAGGGCCGCCGGGGAGCTGTTTTTT.

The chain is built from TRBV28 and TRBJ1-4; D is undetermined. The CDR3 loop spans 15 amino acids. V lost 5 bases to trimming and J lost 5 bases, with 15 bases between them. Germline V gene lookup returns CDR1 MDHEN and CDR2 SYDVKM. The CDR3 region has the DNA TGTGCCAGCAGTCTTACCGTCTCGGGGAATGAAAAACTGTTTTTT. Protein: CASSLTVSGNEKLFF.

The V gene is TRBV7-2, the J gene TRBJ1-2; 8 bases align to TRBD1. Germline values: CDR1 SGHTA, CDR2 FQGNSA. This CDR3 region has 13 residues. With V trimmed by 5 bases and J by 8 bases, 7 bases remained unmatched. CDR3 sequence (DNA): TGTGCCAGCAGCCCCGGACAGGGTTTCGGCTACACCTTC. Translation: CASSPGQGFGYTF.

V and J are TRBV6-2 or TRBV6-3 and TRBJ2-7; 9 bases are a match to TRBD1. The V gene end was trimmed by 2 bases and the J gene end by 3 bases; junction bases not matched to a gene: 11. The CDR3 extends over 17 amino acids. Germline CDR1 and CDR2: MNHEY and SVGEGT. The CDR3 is CASSYRRGTGRRYEQYF. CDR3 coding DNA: TGTGCCAGCAGTTACAGACGAGGGACAGGGCGACGCTACGAGCAGTACTTC.

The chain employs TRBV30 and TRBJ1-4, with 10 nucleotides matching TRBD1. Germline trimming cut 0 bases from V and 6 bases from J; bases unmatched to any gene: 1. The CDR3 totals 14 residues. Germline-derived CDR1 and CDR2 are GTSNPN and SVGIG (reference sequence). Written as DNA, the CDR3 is TGTGCCTGGAGTGTAGGGACAGGGGATGAAAAACTGTTTTTT. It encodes CAWSVGTGDEKLFF.

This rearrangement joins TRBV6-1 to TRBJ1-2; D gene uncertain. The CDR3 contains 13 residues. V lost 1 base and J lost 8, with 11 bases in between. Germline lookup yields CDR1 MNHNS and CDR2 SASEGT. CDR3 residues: CASSEEGRWGYTF. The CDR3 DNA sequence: TGTGCCAGCAGTGAAGAAGGGAGATGGGGCTACACCTTC.

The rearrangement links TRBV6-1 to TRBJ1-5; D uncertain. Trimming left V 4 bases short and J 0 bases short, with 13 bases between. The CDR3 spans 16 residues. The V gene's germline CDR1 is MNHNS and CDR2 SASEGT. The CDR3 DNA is TGTGCCAGCAGTGCTTCAGGTGGGCGTAGCAATCAGCCCCAGCATTTT. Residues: CASSASGGRSNQPQHF.